This T cell receptor beta chain came from a study of OX40 agonist ivuxolimab in advanced cancers. In the study overall: Checkpoint inhibitors had been given previously to 35% to 50% of patients. Study results and caveats: Clones of CD4+ and CD8+ blood T cells grew by week 6 at doses of 0.1 to 3.0 mg/kg.

Sequenced by immunoSEQ multiplex PCR; TCRdb stores in-frame clones only, minus some. The sample lists 40,000 to 60,000 clones; 79% were seen once. This clone was counted a few times. As yet, its antigen is unknown. CDR3 length: 14 residues. Trimming left V 2 bases short and J 6 bases short, with 11 bases between. Germline loops: CDR1 ENHRY, CDR2 SYGVKD. This receptor was taken from an adult with an advanced solid tumor such as melanoma, head and neck, liver or kidney cancer. The chain has TRBV10-3 and TRBJ2-1; the D is unclear. The material sequenced was CD4+ or CD8+ T cells sorted from blood, taken in a trial of the OX40 agonist ivuxolimab. Here the CDR3 reads CAISEVVKANEQFF. In DNA form, the CDR3 reads TGTGCCATCAGTGAGGTAGTTAAGGCCAATGAGCAGTTCTTC.